One and the same sample provided the 9 T cell receptor beta chains below, sequenced in a study of blood T cell repertoires in COVID-19. Assay used: immunoSEQ multiplex PCR; TCRdb lists only in-frame clones, some missing. Of 300,000 to 400,000 clones listed, about nine tenths were seen once; the top ten hold 1%. The sequencing sample was made of peripheral blood. Source of these receptors: a man aged 45-60 years with active or convalescent COVID-19.

The V call is TRBV9, the J call TRBJ1-2; TRBD1 matches at 11 bases. Germline V gene sequence: CDR1 SGDLS, CDR2 YYNGEE. J gave up 6 bases and V 4 bases, and 5 bases lay outside the gene matches. CDR3 length equals 14 residues. The CDR3 loop reads CASSTGQGADGYTF. In DNA, the CDR3 is TGTGCCAGCAGCACCGGACAGGGGGCGGATGGCTACACCTTC. Using reference TRBV9 and TRBJ1-2 for the parts outside the CDR3, the full variable domain is DSGVTQTPKHLITATGQRVTLRCSPRSGDLSVYWYQQSLDQGLQFLIQYYNGEERAKGNILERFSAQQFPDLHSELNLSSLELGDSALYFCASSTGQGADGYTFGSGTRLTVV.

The chain has TRBV9 and TRBJ1-6; D is possibly TRBD1 (6 bases). Germline CDR1 and CDR2: SGDLS and YYNGEE. V was clipped by 4 bases and J by 7 bases, with 12 bases between them. This CDR3 region has 14 residues. The CDR3 DNA reads TGTGCCAGCAGCCCAAGGACAGACAATTCACCCCTCCACTTT. It encodes CASSPRTDNSPLHF.

The chain joins TRBV7-9 to TRBJ1-5, with D possibly TRBD1 on 5 matching bases. The germline gives CDR1 SEHNR, CDR2 FQNEAQ (reference sequence). The CDR3 is 15 residues long. V lost 5 bases, J lost 2 bases, and 13 bases lay in between. CDR3 coding DNA: TGTGCCAGCAGCCCAACAGGTTGGGGCAATCAGCCCCAGCATTTT. It encodes CASSPTGWGNQPQHF. The full variable domain, its missing parts supplied by reference TRBV7-9 and TRBJ1-5, is DTGVSQNPRHKITKRGQNVTFRCDPISEHNRLYWYRQTLGQGPEFLTYFQNEAQLEKSRLLSDRFSAERPKGSFSTLEIQRTEQGDSAMYLCASSPTGWGNQPQHFGDGTRLSIL.

The J gene is TRBJ1-3, the V gene TRBV30, with 10 bases identical to TRBD1. With 1 base clipped from V and 3 bases from J, the junction kept 6 bases outside the gene matches. Germline-derived CDR1 and CDR2 are GTSNPN and SVGIG (reference sequence). This CDR3 has 16 residues. CDR3 sequence: CAWSADRGRFGNTIYF. DNA for the CDR3: TGTGCCTGGAGTGCAGACAGGGGGCGCTTTGGAAACACCATATATTTT.

The J gene is TRBJ2-3, the V gene TRBV28, with no clear D. Trimming stripped 8 bases from V and 2 bases from J, with 11 bases between. CDR3 length: 13 residues. CDR1 is MDHEN, CDR2 SYDVKM, per germline. The DNA for the CDR3 is TGTGCCAGCTCCCGACAATCCACAGATACGCAGTATTTT. Amino acid sequence: CASSRQSTDTQYF.

This chain joins TRBV28 and TRBJ2-5, with 12 bases identical to TRBD2. Germline V CDR1 and CDR2: MDHEN, SYDVKM. V lost 3 bases to trimming and J lost 5 bases; unmatched junction nucleotides: 7. This CDR3 is 16 amino acids long. The CDR3 DNA is TGTGCCAGCAGTTTTAGGGCTAGCGGGAGGGGTGAGACCCAGTACTTC. Translated, it gives CASSFRASGRGETQYF.

The gene calls are TRBV2 and TRBJ1-2; the D gene is possibly TRBD1 (6 bases). Per germline, CDR1 SNHLY and CDR2 FYNNEI. The ends were cut back, 2 bases at V and 0 bases at J, with 22 bases in the middle. This CDR3 region has 19 residues. The CDR3: CASSEMEGMRTAPNYGYTF. The CDR3 bases are TGTGCCAGCAGTGAAATGGAAGGCATGAGGACAGCTCCTAACTATGGCTACACCTTC.

This chain links TRBV18 with TRBJ1-3; unclear D gene. The CDR3 is made up of 16 amino acids. The germline gives CDR1 KGHSH, CDR2 LQKENI. The V and J ends lost 0 bases and 8 bases respectively, with 17 bases between them. In DNA form, the CDR3 reads TGTGCCAGCTCACCACCGGGCCCTCCCGGGGTAGACACCATATATTTT. Its translation is CASSPPGPPGVDTIYF.

The CDR3 protein is CASSLTPRDRSYEQYF. CDR3 coding DNA: TGTGCCAGCAGCTTAACCCCCCGGGACAGATCCTACGAGCAGTACTTC. The chain combines TRBV7-9 with TRBJ2-7; 7 bases match TRBD1. CDR1 and CDR2 from the germline V gene are SEHNR and FQNEAQ (reference sequence). The CDR3 extends over 16 amino acids. The trim removed 2 bases at V and 1 base at J, leaving 8 bases unmatched.